This T cell receptor (beta chain) was obtained from a study of shared clonotypes between healthy human individuals. Study conclusions and caveats: The study sampled only blood, and tissue repertoires likely differ.

Worth noting for this clone: Its matching antigen is unknown.

Everyone who donated was a Caucasian adult who lived in Nashville, Tennessee. Naive CD45RA+ and memory CD45RA-negative subsets were split from CD4+ cells. Trimming pared 6 bases from V and 2 bases from J, leaving 22 bases between. Germline CDR1 is MDHEN and CDR2 is SYDVKM. CDR3 length: 17 amino acids. The authors ran the assay at deep level. Libraries were prepared by immunoSEQ multiplex PCR; TCRdb keeps only in-frame clonotypes and omits some of them. The sample holds 2 million to 2.5 million clones, 85% to 95% seen once. The J gene is TRBJ1-1, the V gene TRBV28; tentatively, D is TRBD1 (6 bases). Sequencing used naive CD4+ T cells from PBMCs. Subset specified: CD45RA+ positively selected. This receptor was identified in a man aged 18 to 30 in good health. Some clones in this sample may be carry-over from other donors' samples. For the CDR3, the DNA is TGTGCCAGCAGCTCGCCTTACAGGGTGGGGATTAACACTGAAGCTTTCTTT. Translated, it gives CASSSPYRVGINTEAFF.